This entry is about one TCR beta chain. The data were obtained in a study of early stage breast cancer tumors. The method was immunoSEQ multiplex PCR; TCRdb's version includes in-frame clones alone and lacks a portion of them. The sample contains 25,000 to 35,000 clones, less than 75% of which appear only once. The specimen was breast tumor tissue. This clonotype was obtained from a person aged 45 to 59 with breast cancer.

Here the CDR3 reads CASSFGTSAFSTETQYF. The CDR3, as DNA: TGTGCCAGCAGCTTCGGAACTAGCGCCTTTTCCACGGAGACCCAGTACTTC. The rearrangement links TRBV7-9 to TRBJ2-5; TRBD2 matches at 7 bases. V trimming: 3 bases; J trimming: 5 bases; junction bases outside the gene matches: 15. The CDR3 consists of 17 residues. CDR1 is SEHNR and CDR2 is FQNEAQ in the germline V gene (reference sequence).